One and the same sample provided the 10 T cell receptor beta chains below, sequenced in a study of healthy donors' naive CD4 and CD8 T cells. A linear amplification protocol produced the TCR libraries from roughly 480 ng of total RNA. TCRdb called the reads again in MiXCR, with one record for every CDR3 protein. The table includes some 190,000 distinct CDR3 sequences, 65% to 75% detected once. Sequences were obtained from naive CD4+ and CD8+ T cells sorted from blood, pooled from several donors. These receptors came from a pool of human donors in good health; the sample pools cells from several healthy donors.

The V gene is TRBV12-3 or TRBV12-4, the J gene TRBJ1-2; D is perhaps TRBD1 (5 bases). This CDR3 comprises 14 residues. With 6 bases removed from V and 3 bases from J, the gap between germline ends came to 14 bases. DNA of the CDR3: TGTGCCAGCAGGGAGACAGCCAGGGACTATGGCTACACCTTC. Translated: CASRETARDYGYTF.

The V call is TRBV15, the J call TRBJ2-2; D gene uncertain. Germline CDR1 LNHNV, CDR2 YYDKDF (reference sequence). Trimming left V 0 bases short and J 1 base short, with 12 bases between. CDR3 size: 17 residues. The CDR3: CATSRDRSSLNTGELFF. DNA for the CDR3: TGTGCCACCAGCAGAGATAGGAGTAGTCTGAACACCGGGGAGCTGTTTTTT.

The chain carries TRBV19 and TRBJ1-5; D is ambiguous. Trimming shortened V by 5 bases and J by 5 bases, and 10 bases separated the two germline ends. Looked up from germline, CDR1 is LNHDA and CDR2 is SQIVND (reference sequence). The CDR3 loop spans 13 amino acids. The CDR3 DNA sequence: TGTGCCAGTAGTGGAGATGAGGATCAGCCCCAGCATTTT. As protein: CASSGDEDQPQHF.

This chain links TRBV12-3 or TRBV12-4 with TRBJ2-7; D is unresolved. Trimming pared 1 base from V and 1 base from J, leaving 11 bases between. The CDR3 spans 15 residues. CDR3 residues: CASSLGLPGSYEQYF. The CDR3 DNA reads TGTGCCAGCAGTTTAGGGCTTCCCGGATCCTACGAGCAGTACTTC.

The CDR3 nucleotides read TGTGCCTGGACCTCGGGACTAGCCGCCTACAATGAGCAGTTCTTC. This translates into CAWTSGLAAYNEQFF. The chain employs TRBV30 and TRBJ2-1; 9 bases fit TRBD2. Trimming removed 4 bases from V and 2 bases from J; junction bases left unmatched: 6. Germline assignment: CDR1 GTSNPN and CDR2 SVGIG (reference sequence). The CDR3 contains 15 residues.

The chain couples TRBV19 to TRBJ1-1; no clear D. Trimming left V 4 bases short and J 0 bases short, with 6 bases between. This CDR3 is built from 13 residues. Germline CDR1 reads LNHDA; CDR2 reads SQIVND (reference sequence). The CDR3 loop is CASSNTMNTEAFF. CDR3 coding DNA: TGTGCCAGTAGTAATACTATGAACACTGAAGCTTTCTTT.

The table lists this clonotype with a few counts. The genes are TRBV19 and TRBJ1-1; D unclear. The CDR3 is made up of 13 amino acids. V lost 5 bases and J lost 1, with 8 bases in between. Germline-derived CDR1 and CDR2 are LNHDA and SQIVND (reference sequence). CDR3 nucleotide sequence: TGTGCCAGTAGTGTTATATCGAACACTGAAGCTTTCTTT. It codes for CASSVISNTEAFF.

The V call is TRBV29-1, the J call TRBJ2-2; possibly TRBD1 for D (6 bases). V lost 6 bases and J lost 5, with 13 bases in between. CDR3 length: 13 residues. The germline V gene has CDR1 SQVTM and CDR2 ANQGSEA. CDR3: CSVAVTGTGELFF. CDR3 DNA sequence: TGCAGCGTGGCGGTAACAGGGACCGGGGAGCTGTTTTTT.

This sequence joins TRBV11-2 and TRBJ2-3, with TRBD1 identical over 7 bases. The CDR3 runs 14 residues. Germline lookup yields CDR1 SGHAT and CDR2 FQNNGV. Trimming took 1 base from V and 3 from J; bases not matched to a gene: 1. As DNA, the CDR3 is TGTGCCAGCAGCTTAGTCAGGGGGACAGATACGCAGTATTTT. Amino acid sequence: CASSLVRGTDTQYF.

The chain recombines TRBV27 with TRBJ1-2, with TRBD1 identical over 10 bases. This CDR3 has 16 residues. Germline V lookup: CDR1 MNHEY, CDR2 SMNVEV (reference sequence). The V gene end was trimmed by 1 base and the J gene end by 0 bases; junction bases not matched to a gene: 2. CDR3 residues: CASSLLGQGPNYGYTF. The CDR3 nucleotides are TGTGCCAGCAGTTTATTGGGACAGGGGCCTAACTATGGCTACACCTTC.